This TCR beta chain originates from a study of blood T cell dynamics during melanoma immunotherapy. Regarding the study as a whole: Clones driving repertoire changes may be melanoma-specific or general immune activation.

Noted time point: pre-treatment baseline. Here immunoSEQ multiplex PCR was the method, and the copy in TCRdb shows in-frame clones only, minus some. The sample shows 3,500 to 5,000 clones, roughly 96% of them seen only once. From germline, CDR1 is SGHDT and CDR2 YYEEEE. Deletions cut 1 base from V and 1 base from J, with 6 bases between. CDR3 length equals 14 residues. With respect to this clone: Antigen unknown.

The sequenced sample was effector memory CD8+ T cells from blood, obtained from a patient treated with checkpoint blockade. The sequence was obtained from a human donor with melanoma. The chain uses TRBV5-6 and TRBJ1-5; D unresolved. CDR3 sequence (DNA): TGTGCCAGCAGCTTGATGTCGAGCAATCAGCCCCAGCATTTT. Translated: CASSLMSSNQPQHF.